What follows is one T cell receptor (beta chain) and its context. Its target is unknown. The sample comes from a study of T cell clusters in autoimmune cytopenias. Study-level findings and limits: TRB repertoire shifts in secondary cytopenia and chronic lymphocytic leukemia mostly reflected lymphoma, not autoimmunity.

One tube held mixed TRB-A and TRB-B primer pools for touch-down PCR. No DNA is given; TCRdb re-called the multiplex PCR reads and lists each CDR3 protein once. This listing includes over a thousand distinct CDR3 sequences. Germline V lookup: CDR1 KGHSH, CDR2 LQKENI. The CDR3 is 14 amino acids. Some 40,000 genome equivalents of blood DNA were amplified for TRB. The chain employs TRBV18 and TRBJ2-7; TCRdb reports TRBD1, a call that lacks DNA to check it against. Sequencing was done on a sample of peripheral blood. The sequence derives from a human donor with an autoimmune cytopenia, with autoimmune hepatitis or in good health (not recorded which). The CDR3 sequence is CASSPGTGGYEQYF.